The 14 T cell receptor beta chains below come from one sample, sequenced in a study of beta chain features in type 1 diabetes (dated by TCRdb to 2017 to 2018). The library was made by the immunoSEQ multiplex PCR assay. The entire isolated RNA was reverse transcribed using the High Capacity cDNA Reverse Transcription Kit, and thus expressed TCRB transcripts were sequenced. The clones in this table, taken by TCRdb from immuneACCESS, are in-frame only. Not every clone is retained; where verified, under half of the shortfall comes from an unresolved V gene, and the cause of the rest is unknown. The sample profile shows hundreds of thousands of clones; under 8.5% of them were found once. Of the sample, more than 0.4% is held by the ten largest clones. The sample was central memory CD4+ T cells from blood. The source is a woman under 30 in good health.

This clone has a handful of counts. This rearrangement joins TRBV2 to TRBJ2-3; tentatively, D is TRBD1 or TRBD2 (5 bases each). V lost 4 bases and J 0 bases, leaving 14 bases between the germline ends. Germline assignment: CDR1 SNHLY and CDR2 FYNNEI. The CDR3 runs 16 residues. The CDR3 is CASSATGTLSTDTQYF. The CDR3 DNA reads as TGTGCCAGCAGTGCCACCGGGACCTTAAGCACAGATACGCAGTATTTT.

This clone was picked up a small number of times. The chain is built from TRBV11-2 and TRBJ2-4, with D possibly matching TRBD1 (6 bases). Germline loops: CDR1 SGHAT, CDR2 FQNNGV. Deletions cut 5 bases from V and 8 bases from J, with 16 bases between. This CDR3 spans 14 amino acids. The CDR3: CASSPHTKGDIQYF. The CDR3 DNA sequence: TGTGCCAGCAGCCCCCACACAAAGGGGGACATTCAGTACTTC.

The chain couples TRBV5-4 to TRBJ2-7; 7 nucleotides align to TRBD1. Germline CDR1 SGHNT, CDR2 YYREEE (reference sequence). With V trimmed by 0 bases and J by 3 bases, 3 bases remained unmatched. The CDR3 is made up of 14 amino acids. The CDR3 sequence: CASSLGGQIYEQYF. The CDR3 DNA sequence: TGTGCCAGCAGCTTGGGGGGACAGATCTACGAGCAGTACTTC.

This clone was counted a few times. The chain links TRBV5-1 to TRBJ1-1; D call uncertain. Germline assignment: CDR1 SGHRS and CDR2 YFSETQ. The CDR3 consists of 14 residues. Deletions cut 3 bases from V and 0 bases from J, with 9 bases between. CDR3 DNA: TGCGCCAGCAGCTCTCGGACGGTGAACACTGAAGCTTTCTTT. The encoded protein is CASSSRTVNTEAFF.

This clone occurred a few times. The V and J genes are TRBV7-3 and TRBJ1-1, with 9 bases lining up with TRBD1. J was trimmed by 12 bases and V by 5 bases; bases with no gene match: 13. The germline gives CDR1 SGHTA, CDR2 FQGTGA. CDR3 length: 14 residues. CDR3 protein: CASSLNPGQGGTFF. The CDR3 nucleotides read TGTGCCAGCAGCCTGAACCCGGGACAGGGTGGAACTTTCTTT.

In its sample, this clone was seen many times. For the CDR3, the DNA is TGTGCCAGCGCCCGGAGAAATGAGCAGTTCTTC. It specifies CASARRNEQFF. This chain uses TRBV6-5 with TRBJ2-1; D is unclear. From germline, CDR1 is MNHEY and CDR2 SVGAGI. The V end was cut by 8 bases, the J end by 7 bases, with 9 bases between. The CDR3 runs to 11 residues.

This clone was counted at least ten times. This chain joins TRBV7-9 and TRBJ2-3; D gene ambiguous. V was cut by 5 bases and J by 2 bases, with 8 bases left in between. Germline CDR1 and CDR2: SEHNR and FQNEAQ (reference sequence). CDR3 size: 13 residues. The CDR3: CASSLPNTDTQYF. The CDR3 DNA follows: TGTGCCAGCAGCCTTCCAAACACAGATACGCAGTATTTT.

This clone was observed at least ten times. The chain uses TRBV14 and TRBJ2-3; D not resolved. CDR3 length equals 12 residues. Trimming pared 5 bases from V and 0 bases from J, leaving 3 bases between. CDR1 SGHDN and CDR2 FVKESK come from the germline V gene. Here the CDR3 DNA reads TGTGCCAGCAGCTATAGCACAGATACGCAGTATTTT. Residues: CASSYSTDTQYF.

This chain joins TRBV10-3 and TRBJ2-7, with 10 bases aligning to TRBD2. This CDR3 region has 16 residues. V shed 2 bases, J shed 4 bases, and the junction held 8 bases outside the gene matches. CDR1 and CDR2 (germline): ENHRY, SYGVKD. The CDR3 region is CAISEGASGGAYEQYF. CDR3 in DNA: TGTGCCATCAGTGAGGGGGCTAGCGGGGGAGCTTACGAGCAGTACTTC.

For the CDR3, the DNA is TGTGCCAGCAGCTTAGTTCCGGGGGATAGCAATCAGCCCCAGCATTTT. Protein: CASSLVPGDSNQPQHF. The chain has TRBV7-3 and TRBJ1-5; D possibly corresponds to TRBD1 (5 bases). The CDR3 is made up of 16 amino acids. Trimming took 2 bases from V and 0 from J, leaving 11 bases between them. Germline values: CDR1 SGHTA, CDR2 FQGTGA.

This clone came up a few times. The V and J genes are TRBV7-8 and TRBJ2-1, with unresolved D. Germline CDR1 is SGHVS and CDR2 is FQNEAQ. The CDR3 runs 11 residues. Trimming stripped 3 bases from V and 8 bases from J, with 5 bases between. CDR3 amino acids: CASSFVDEQFF. CDR3 coding DNA: TGTGCCAGCAGCTTTGTTGATGAGCAGTTCTTC.

The V call is TRBV18, the J call TRBJ1-2; possible D gene TRBD1, 6 bases. Germline-derived CDR1 and CDR2 are KGHSH and LQKENI. Trimming left V 2 bases short and J 8 bases short, with 9 bases between. The CDR3 has 12 amino acids. CDR3 amino acids: CASSPGGDGYTF. In DNA, the CDR3 is TGTGCCAGCTCACCAGGGGGCGACGGCTACACCTTC.

The V call is TRBV19, the J call TRBJ2-4, with 8 nucleotides matching TRBD1. Germline CDR1 and CDR2: LNHDA and SQIVND (reference sequence). V lost 7 bases and J lost 3; bases outside the gene matches: 20. This CDR3 is built from 19 residues. The chain's CDR3 is CASTPRGRGRGGNKNIQYF. The CDR3 nucleotides read TGTGCCAGTACCCCGAGGGGCAGGGGGCGGGGTGGAAACAAAAACATTCAGTACTTC. The entire variable domain, with the rest obtained from reference TRBV19 and TRBJ2-4, is as follows: DGGITQSPKYLFRKEGQNVTLSCEQNLNHDAMYWYRQDPGQGLRLIYYSQIVNDFQKGDIAEGYSVSREKKESFPLTVTSAQKNPTAFYLCASTPRGRGRGGNKNIQYFGAGTRLSVL.

Notes on this clone: Other nucleotide sequences in the sample specify the same CDR3. The chain recombines TRBV7-8 with TRBJ2-2; D remains ambiguous. The germline gives CDR1 SGHVS, CDR2 FQNEAQ. The CDR3 has 13 amino acids. The ends were cut back, 2 bases at V and 2 bases at J, with 3 bases in the middle. The CDR3 sequence: CASSLLNTGELFF. DNA of the CDR3: TGTGCCAGCAGCTTACTAAACACCGGGGAGCTGTTTTTT.